This record concerns one TCR beta chain sequence. The antigen is undetermined. Some clones are missing from TCRdb's copy, which holds only in-frame ones; the method was immunoSEQ multiplex PCR. The sample lists around 340,000 clones, roughly 92% occurring once. These data belong to a study of brain T cells in children with intractable seizures. General observations from the study: Pre-surgery blood may have been undersampled, hiding some clones. HCMV serostatus was not known, and viral specificity came from CDR3 similarity only.

The time point: blood from clinic visit 5 months post-surgery; TSC patient then seizure free. Surgery cases with the highest brain T cell transcript signatures were chosen for sequencing. Pre-surgery treatment included at least one anti-epileptic drug. This CDR3 is 15 amino acids long. V was pared by 2 bases and J by 2 bases, with 13 bases between. From germline, CDR1 is LNHDA and CDR2 SQIVND (reference sequence). This TCR was sampled from a boy under two years old with tuberous sclerosis and intractable seizures. The specimen was peripheral blood, collected approximately 5 months after surgery. The chain joins TRBV19 to TRBJ2-7; D is uncertain. CDR3 DNA sequence: TGTGCCAGTAGTATATGGCCAGGACGGACCTACGAGCAGTACTTC. This sequence encodes CASSIWPGRTYEQYF.